A selection of T cell receptor beta chains follows, all from one sample in a study of T cells in tuberculosis. Sequenced by immunoSEQ multiplex PCR; TCRdb stores in-frame clones only, minus some. The sample lists tens of thousands of clones; 91% were seen once. This sample comprised PBMCs, obtained at tuberculosis diagnosis. These receptors were collected from an adult with tuberculosis. The CDR3 runs from the conserved cysteine through the conserved F or W. D genes are given only for firm matches. Size values are once, few and many counts, or a class for expanded clones, and some rows have none.

j_call v_call clone_size d_call cdr3_aa cdr3_nt
TRBJ2-5 TRBV11-3 . TRBD2 CASSSSSGAKETQYF TGTGCCAGCAGCTCCTCGAGCGGGGCAAAAGAGACCCAGTACTTC
TRBJ2-7 TRBV5-4 . TRBD1 CASSLGQGPYEQYF TGTGCCAGCAGCCTTGGACAGGGGCCCTACGAGCAGTACTTC
TRBJ2-3 TRBV6-5 . . CASSYWIGTSTDTQYF TGTGCCAGCAGTTACTGGATAGGGACTAGCACAGATACGCAGTATTTT
TRBJ2-7 TRBV6-5 . TRBD1 CASSTGAYEQYF TGTGCCAGCAGCACAGGGGCCTACGAGCAGTACTTC
TRBJ1-2 TRBV11-2 . TRBD1 CASSPGTGGGYGYTF TGTGCCAGCAGCCCAGGGACAGGCGGCGGCTATGGCTACACCTTC
TRBJ2-5 TRBV11-2 . . CASSLIGGEETQYF TGTGCCAGCAGCTTAATCGGGGGAGAAGAGACCCAGTACTTC
TRBJ1-3 TRBV4-2 . . CASSQDLLYGQRGNTIYF TGTGCCAGCAGCCAAGATCTCCTATACGGACAGCGCGGAAACACCATATATTTT
TRBJ1-1 TRBV11-2 . . CASSFEGWSTEAFF TGTGCCAGCAGCTTTGAGGGTTGGAGCACTGAAGCTTTCTTT
TRBJ2-7 TRBV7-3 . . CASSLTEGRSYEQYF TGTGCCAGCAGCTTAACCGAGGGCAGGTCCTACGAGCAGTACTTC
TRBJ2-1 TRBV9 . . CASSATGYSNQFF TGTGCCAGCAGCGCGACAGGCTATTCTAATCAGTTCTTC
TRBJ1-5 TRBV9 . . CALRVSNQPQHF TGTGCCCTCCGGGTTAGCAATCAGCCCCAGCATTTT
TRBJ1-2 TRBV29-1 . . CSVVGDWGDRYGYTF TGCAGCGTTGTGGGGGATTGGGGGGACCGATATGGCTACACCTTT
TRBJ2-6 TRBV30 . TRBD1 CAWVRDRVRSGANVLTF TGTGCCTGGGTCCGGGACAGGGTACGCTCTGGGGCCAACGTCCTGACTTTC
TRBJ1-1 TRBV11-1 . TRBD1 CASSLDRVNTEAFF TGTGCCAGCAGCCTCGACAGGGTGAACACTGAAGCTTTCTTT
TRBJ1-5 TRBV6-5 . TRBD1 CASSYSIGGQPQHF TGTGCCAGCAGTTACTCGATAGGGGGCCAGCCCCAGCATTTT
TRBJ1-2 TRBV29-1 . . CSVEGLTANYGYTF TGCAGCGTCGAGGGTCTTACGGCTAACTATGGCTACACCTTC
TRBJ2-7 TRBV11-2 . TRBD1 CASSPTGGAGEQYF TGTGCCAGCAGCCCCACAGGGGGCGCGGGAGAGCAGTACTTC
TRBJ1-6 TRBV30 . . CAWSKGQDYSPLHF TGTGCCTGGAGTAAGGGACAAGATTATTCACCCCTCCACTTT
TRBJ1-1 TRBV7-6 . . CASSLRDSTLGTEAFF TGTGCCAGCAGCCTCCGGGACTCAACCCTGGGAACTGAAGCTTTCTTT
TRBJ2-2 TRBV11-1 . . CASSLRFGGVPGELFF TGTGCCAGCAGCTTAAGGTTTGGCGGAGTCCCCGGGGAGCTGTTTTTT
TRBJ1-1 TRBV9 once TRBD1 CASSSTGGADEAFF TGTGCCAGCAGCTCAACAGGGGGCGCCGATGAAGCTTTCTTT
TRBJ1-4 TRBV4-1 . TRBD1 CASSPGTELFF TGCGCCAGCAGCCCCGGGACAGAGCTGTTTTTT
TRBJ2-3 TRBV4-1 . TRBD2 CASSPGRGGGGASFTQYF TGCGCCAGCAGCCCAGGGCGAGGGGGCGGGGGGGCGTCGTTTACGCAGTATTTT
TRBJ1-2 TRBV19 . TRBD1 CASSITGGRGYTF TGTGCCAGTAGTATAACAGGGGGCAGAGGCTACACCTTC
TRBJ1-1 TRBV19 . . CASSIEGDTEAFF TGTGCCAGTAGTATTGAGGGGGACACTGAAGCTTTCTTT
TRBJ1-2 TRBV20-1 . TRBD1 CSANRGGYTF TGCAGTGCAAACAGGGGTGGCTACACCTTC
TRBJ1-2 TRBV20-1 few . CSTIGAYGYTF TGCAGTACTATTGGAGCCTATGGCTACACCTTC
TRBJ1-2 TRBV6-5 . . CASSFRTEGASDYTF TGTGCCAGCAGTTTCCGGACGGAAGGGGCTAGTGACTACACCTTC
TRBJ2-5 TRBV19 once TRBD2 CASSISGGAGQETQYF TGTGCCAGTAGTATATCGGGGGGAGCGGGTCAAGAGACCCAGTACTTC
TRBJ2-7 TRBV11-2 . TRBD2 CASSLSGGAYEQYF TGTGCCAGCAGCTTAAGCGGGGGGGCCTACGAGCAGTACTTC
TRBJ1-1 TRBV19 . . CASSYGLNTEAFF TGTGCCAGTAGTTACGGGTTGAACACTGAAGCTTTCTTT